The clone carrying this TCR beta chain was detected only a few times. Antigen: not known. These data belong to a study of beta chain features in type 1 diabetes. Germline CDR1 and CDR2: MNHNS and SASEGT. Trimming removed 5 bases from V and 2 bases from J; junction bases left unmatched: 6. The CDR3 runs 15 residues. cDNA synthesis used the whole RNA isolate, giving expressed TCRB sequences. Using immunoSEQ multiplex PCR, the repertoire was profiled, and TCRdb retains in-frame clones only, with some absent. The sample shows 150,000 to 200,000 clones, 7.8% of them seen only once. Study-wide results and limits: Across all four CD4+ subsets, people with type 1 diabetes showed modestly shorter TCRB CDR3s.

The chain recombines TRBV6-1 with TRBJ2-7, with 10 bases identical to TRBD2. The sequencing input was central memory CD4+ T cells from blood. The sequence was obtained from a woman between 40 and 55 years old with type 1 diabetes. In DNA, the CDR3 is TGTGCCAGCAGTCCTCTAGCGGGGGAAGCCTACGAGCAGTACTTC. It specifies CASSPLAGEAYEQYF.